The 14 T cell receptor beta chains presented below share a single source sample, sequenced in a study of OX40 agonist ivuxolimab in advanced cancers. Profiling relied on immunoSEQ multiplex PCR, and the TCRdb table lists in-frame clones only, not all of them. The profile shows 25,000 or so clones, about 90% of them singletons. The specimen comprised CD4+ or CD8+ T cells sorted from blood, sampled in a trial of the OX40 agonist ivuxolimab. Receptors originate from an adult with an advanced solid tumor such as melanoma, head and neck, liver or kidney cancer.

The V gene is TRBV2, the J gene TRBJ2-6; D remains unclear. This CDR3 contains 14 residues. Between the trimmed V and J ends, which lost 6 bases and 4 bases, there was a span of 10 bases. CDR1 and CDR2 from the germline V gene are SNHLY and FYNNEI. This CDR3 is CASSQIAGANVLTF. The CDR3 DNA sequence: TGTGCCAGCAGCCAAATTGCCGGGGCCAACGTCCTGACTTTC. The full variable domain, its missing parts supplied by reference TRBV2 and TRBJ2-6, is EPEVTQTPSHQVTQMGQEVILRCVPISNHLYFYWYRQILGQKVEFLVSFYNNEISEKSEIFDDQFSVERPDGSNFTLKIRSTKLEDSAMYFCASSQIAGANVLTFGAGSRLTVL.

The chain couples TRBV5-5 to TRBJ1-2, with 12 bases lining up with TRBD1. CDR3 length: 18 amino acids. The J segment lost 1 base and the V segment lost 1 base, leaving 8 bases of the junction unmatched. Germline loops: CDR1 SGHKS, CDR2 YYEKEE (reference sequence). As DNA, the CDR3 is TGTGCCAGCAGCTTGCGGTGGGGACAGGGGGCGCGTAACTATGGCTACACCTTC. Translated, it gives CASSLRWGQGARNYGYTF.

This chain joins TRBV27 and TRBJ2-1; TRBD2 matches at 15 bases. Germline trimming cut 2 bases from V and 1 base from J; bases unmatched to any gene: 6. Germline CDR1 is MNHEY and CDR2 is SMNVEV (reference sequence). CDR3 size: 19 residues. This chain's CDR3 is CASSLVGLAGGRSYNEQFF. Written as DNA, the CDR3 is TGTGCCAGCAGTTTAGTGGGACTAGCGGGAGGCAGGTCCTACAATGAGCAGTTCTTC.

The chain uses TRBV19 and TRBJ1-5, with TRBD1 identical over 10 bases. This CDR3 spans 16 amino acids. V shed 3 bases and J 5 bases; nucleotides not matched to a gene: 7. Germline V gene data show CDR1 as LNHDA and CDR2 as SQIVND (reference sequence). CDR3 region: CASSIRGQGLHQPQHF. CDR3 sequence (DNA): TGTGCCAGTAGTATTCGGGGACAGGGGTTGCATCAGCCCCAGCATTTT.

V and J are TRBV9 and TRBJ2-3; 8 bases align to TRBD2. With 0 bases clipped from V and 4 bases from J, the junction kept 7 bases outside the gene matches. This CDR3 has 16 amino acids. Germline CDR1 and CDR2: SGDLS and YYNGEE. The CDR3 protein is CASSVGDGRAADTQYF. For the CDR3, the DNA is TGTGCCAGCAGCGTAGGGGACGGGAGGGCCGCAGATACGCAGTATTTT.

The count of this clone is one. The chain combines TRBV27 with TRBJ1-1; the D gene is possibly TRBD1 (5 bases). Trimming shortened V by 5 bases and J by 11 bases, and 21 bases separated the two germline ends. Germline V CDR1 and CDR2: MNHEY, SMNVEV (reference sequence). There are 14 residues in the CDR3. CDR3 nucleotides: TGTGCCAGCAGTCTCCGGGACCCAAAAGACGCGGCTTTCTTT. It translates to CASSLRDPKDAAFF.

The chain couples TRBV7-3 to TRBJ2-5; D not resolved. V lost 0 bases, J lost 8 bases, and 13 bases lay in between. Germline V gene lookup returns CDR1 SGHTA and CDR2 FQGTGA. The CDR3 contains 14 residues. Written as DNA, the CDR3 is TGTGCCAGCAGCTTAACCCACGGCCTTGAAACCCAGTACTTC. Amino acids: CASSLTHGLETQYF. Filled out from reference TRBV7-3 and TRBJ2-5, the complete variable domain reads GAGVSQTPSNKVTEKGKYVELRCDPISGHTALYWYRQSLGQGPEFLIYFQGTGAADDSGLPNDRFFAVRPEGSVSTLKIQRTERGDSAVYLCASSLTHGLETQYFGPGTRLLVL.

The chain uses TRBV6-1 and TRBJ1-5; D unclear. The V gene lost 7 bases and the J gene lost 6 bases, with 16 bases spanning the gap. The germline gives CDR1 MNHNS, CDR2 SASEGT. CDR3 length: 14 amino acids. CDR3 in amino acids: CASTGVADLQPQHF. Here the CDR3 DNA reads TGTGCCAGCACCGGGGTTGCGGATCTTCAGCCCCAGCATTTT.

The rearrangement links TRBV28 to TRBJ2-1; 12 bases fit TRBD2. The CDR3 spans 15 residues. In germline, CDR1 is MDHEN, CDR2 SYDVKM. J was trimmed by 9 bases and V by 4 bases; bases with no gene match: 7. Here the CDR3 reads CASSSSSGRAFEQFF. The DNA of the CDR3 is TGTGCCAGCAGTTCTTCTAGCGGGAGGGCCTTTGAGCAGTTCTTC.

The chain uses TRBV6-4 and TRBJ2-1, with D possibly matching TRBD1 (5 bases). The CDR3 runs 13 residues. Looked up from germline, CDR1 is MRHNA and CDR2 is SNTAGT. V was cut by 5 bases and J by 8 bases, with 13 bases left in between. The CDR3 sequence: CASSLRARDEQFF. The CDR3 coding sequence is TGTGCCAGCAGTCTACGGGCCAGGGATGAGCAGTTCTTC.

The chain has TRBV28 and TRBJ2-5; 8 positions match TRBD1. This CDR3 is 12 amino acids long. From germline, CDR1 is MDHEN and CDR2 SYDVKM. The V and J ends lost 2 bases and 11 bases, in that order; junction bases with no gene match: 4. CDR3 loop: CASSLERQGQYF. CDR3 coding DNA: TGTGCCAGCAGTTTAGAGCGACAGGGGCAGTACTTC.

The chain carries TRBV6-5 and TRBJ2-7, with 7 bases aligning to TRBD2. Looked up from germline, CDR1 is MNHEY and CDR2 is SVGAGI. The CDR3 contains 16 residues. V shed 0 bases, J shed 0 bases, and the junction held 5 bases outside the gene matches. In DNA form, the CDR3 reads TGTGCCAGCAGTTACTCGGCTAGCGGAGACTCCTACGAGCAGTACTTC. This translates into CASSYSASGDSYEQYF.

The J gene is TRBJ2-5, the V gene TRBV5-1, with 7 bases that match TRBD2. The CDR3 is made up of 14 amino acids. The V gene end was trimmed by 5 bases and the J gene end by 5 bases; junction bases not matched to a gene: 9. Germline loops: CDR1 SGHRS, CDR2 YFSETQ. This chain's CDR3 is CASRTSGKRETQYF. CDR3 bases: TGCGCCAGCAGGACGAGCGGGAAGAGGGAGACCCAGTACTTC.

This chain links TRBV4-2 with TRBJ2-7; 12 bases fit TRBD2. This CDR3 has 16 amino acids. CDR1 and CDR2 from the germline V gene are LGHNA and YNFKEQ. The V segment lost 2 bases and the J segment 3 bases; nucleotides outside the gene matches: 5. The CDR3 DNA is TGTGCCAGCAGCCAAAGACTAGCGGGAGAGGGCTACGAGCAGTACTTC. Amino acid sequence: CASSQRLAGEGYEQYF.